This TCR beta chain was retrieved from a study of blood T cell repertoires in COVID-19. Across the whole study: Sources were T cells, B-cell-depleted T cells, or PBMCs; the material itself was cDNA or gDNA.

The data were produced by immunoSEQ multiplex PCR, yet TCRdb's version contains in-frame clones alone and is incomplete. Of under 200,000 clones listed, approximately 90% are singletons. Germline assignment: CDR1 MDHEN and CDR2 SYDVKM. V dropped 2 bases and J dropped 1 base, with 14 bases sitting between them. This CDR3 contains 17 residues. Researchers sorted participants into cohorts using their self-reported clinical history. Sequenced input: PBMCs or T cells enriched from blood (not recorded which). The sequence derives from a young woman who had recovered from COVID-19. The V call is TRBV28, the J call TRBJ1-4; unclear D gene. CDR3 DNA: TGTGCCAGCAGTTTACTGAGAATTGGCGGAACTAATGAAAAACTGTTTTTT. This sequence encodes CASSLLRIGGTNEKLFF.